These 29 T cell receptor beta chains share one sample of origin, sequenced in a study of T cell responses to AZD1222 COVID-19 vaccine. Here immunoSEQ multiplex PCR was the method, and the copy in TCRdb shows in-frame clones only, minus some. The sample carries about 150,000 clones, 85% to 95% recorded once. The sequences come from peripheral blood, collected on day 0 of MenACWY control vaccination. The receptors derive from an adult in good health.

This clone was recorded only once. This chain links TRBV18 with TRBJ2-2; the match to TRBD2 covers 7 bases. With 11 bases clipped from V and 5 bases from J, the junction kept 17 bases outside the gene matches. This CDR3 contains 16 residues. CDR1 KGHSH and CDR2 LQKENI come from the germline V gene. In nucleotides, the CDR3 is TGTGCCGCTCCCGGAGGGGCGGGAGAACCTACCGGGGAGCTGTTTTTT. It is translated as CAAPGGAGEPTGELFF.

This chain links TRBV7-8 with TRBJ1-2; 7 bases line up with TRBD1. CDR1 is SGHVS and CDR2 is FQNEAQ in the germline V gene. The CDR3 is made up of 15 amino acids. J gave up 0 bases and V 5 bases, and 6 bases lay outside the gene matches. DNA for the CDR3: TGTGCCAGCAGCCCGGGGACAGCCTCTAACTATGGCTACACCTTC. Protein product: CASSPGTASNYGYTF.

The chain links TRBV7-2 to TRBJ1-5, with 11 bases identical to TRBD1. There are 16 residues in the CDR3. Germline V gene data show CDR1 as SGHTA and CDR2 as FQGNSA. The V segment lost 6 bases and the J segment 4 bases; nucleotides outside the gene matches: 8. This CDR3 is CASSSGTGGMNQPQHF. The DNA for the CDR3 is TGTGCCAGCAGTAGCGGGACAGGGGGTATGAATCAGCCCCAGCATTTT.

The gene calls are TRBV6-5 and TRBJ1-5, with D possibly being TRBD1 (5 bases). V gave up 2 bases and J gave up 8 bases, with 10 bases separating them. This CDR3 is built from 13 residues. CDR1 and CDR2 (germline): MNHEY, SVGAGI. Here the CDR3 DNA reads TGTGCCAGCAGTTACAACACCAGGGAGCCCCAGCATTTT. It translates to CASSYNTREPQHF.

This clone was observed a single time. This chain uses TRBV6-5 with TRBJ2-7, with a possible D match to TRBD1 (6 bases). The V end lost 2 bases, the J end lost 2 bases, and 7 bases lay between the germline ends. CDR1 MNHEY and CDR2 SVGAGI come from the germline V gene. The CDR3 has 13 residues. CDR3 sequence reads: CASSYRDTYEQYF. The CDR3 DNA sequence: TGTGCCAGCAGTTACCGGGACACCTACGAGCAGTACTTC.

This chain joins TRBV9 and TRBJ2-3; tentative D call: TRBD2 (6 bases). CDR1 is SGDLS and CDR2 is YYNGEE in the germline V gene. The CDR3 loop spans 14 amino acids. V lost 2 bases and J lost 0, with 7 bases in between. The DNA of the CDR3 is TGTGCCAGCAGCGTGGGGACTAGCACAGATACGCAGTATTTT. Translating gives CASSVGTSTDTQYF.

The chain couples TRBV4-1 to TRBJ1-1; TRBD1 agrees at 7 bases. Trimming removed 7 bases from V and 12 bases from J; junction bases left unmatched: 17. Germline assignment: CDR1 MGHRA and CDR2 YSYEKL. This CDR3 is built from 14 residues. The CDR3 protein is CASTSPVDRRVTFF. CDR3 nucleotide sequence: TGCGCCAGCACGTCCCCCGTGGACAGGAGAGTCACTTTCTTT.

The V call is TRBV30, the J call TRBJ1-2; 9 bases fit TRBD1. The trim removed 3 bases at V and 8 bases at J, leaving 7 bases unmatched. CDR3 length equals 13 residues. Germline CDR1 and CDR2: GTSNPN and SVGIG (reference sequence). In nucleotides, the CDR3 is TGTGCCTGGAGACTACAGGGGGCGGAAGGCTACACCTTC. This sequence encodes CAWRLQGAEGYTF.

The chain couples TRBV12-5 to TRBJ1-1, with a possible D match to TRBD1 (5 bases). The V end was cut by 11 bases, the J end by 1 base, with 17 bases between. The V gene's germline CDR1 is LGHNT and CDR2 FRNRAP. The CDR3 sequence is 14 residues long. The CDR3 nucleotides read TGTGCTGGGGGATCCGGGACCCGGAACACTGAAGCTTTCTTT. Its translation is CAGGSGTRNTEAFF.

The chain uses TRBV18 and TRBJ1-1; 8 bases map to TRBD1. Germline CDR1 reads KGHSH; CDR2 reads LQKENI. This CDR3 has 15 residues. V shed 2 bases, J shed 3 bases, and the junction held 5 bases outside the gene matches. The CDR3: CASSPAGGWDTEAFF. DNA for the CDR3: TGTGCCAGCTCACCAGCAGGGGGCTGGGACACTGAAGCTTTCTTT.

The chain is built from TRBV6-5 and TRBJ1-1, with D possibly matching TRBD1 (6 bases). The CDR3 has 15 amino acids. The germline gives CDR1 MNHEY, CDR2 SVGAGI. V lost 2 bases, J lost 3 bases, and 13 bases lay in between. DNA of the CDR3: TGTGCCAGCAGTTACGTTCGGGGGGCGCACACTGAAGCTTTCTTT. This gives the protein CASSYVRGAHTEAFF.

The chain couples TRBV12-5 to TRBJ2-2, with D perhaps assigned TRBD1 or TRBD2 (6 bases each). Germline-derived CDR1 and CDR2 are LGHNT and FRNRAP. V was clipped by 5 bases and J by 8 bases, with 21 bases between them. The CDR3 length is 16 residues. CDR3: CASGLTTGGSAGELFF. DNA of the CDR3: TGTGCTAGTGGTCTCACGACAGGAGGGTCAGCAGGGGAGCTGTTTTTT.

As concerns this clone: In the same sample, other DNA sequences code for this CDR3. V and J are TRBV7-8 and TRBJ1-5; D gene uncertain. The CDR3 runs 15 residues. CDR1 SGHVS and CDR2 FQNEAQ come from the germline V gene. Deletions cut 0 bases from V and 0 bases from J, with 6 bases between. CDR3 DNA sequence: TGTGCCAGCAGCTTAGCGGACTCTAGCAATCAGCCCCAGCATTTT. Its translation: CASSLADSSNQPQHF. Together with reference TRBV7-8 and TRBJ1-5, the CDR3 gives the full variable domain: GAGVSQSPRYKVAKRGQDVALRCDPISGHVSLFWYQQALGQGPEFLTYFQNEAQLDKSGLPSDRFFAERPEGSVSTLKIQRTQQEDSAVYLCASSLADSSNQPQHFGDGTRLSIL.

The rearrangement links TRBV6-5 to TRBJ1-2; a possible D gene is TRBD1 (5 bases). In germline, CDR1 is MNHEY, CDR2 SVGAGI. Deletions cut 6 bases from V and 5 bases from J, with 16 bases between. The CDR3 has 14 residues. As DNA, the CDR3 is TGTGCCAGCAGCCGGACCGGGACTGGTTATGGCTACACCTTC. Protein sequence: CASSRTGTGYGYTF.

The V gene is TRBV28, the J gene TRBJ1-5, with no clear D. This CDR3 comprises 12 residues. V lost 3 bases to trimming and J lost 6 bases, with 6 bases between them. Germline CDR1 MDHEN, CDR2 SYDVKM. CDR3: CASSLQVQPQHF. As DNA, the CDR3 is TGTGCCAGCAGTTTGCAGGTTCAGCCCCAGCATTTT.

The rearrangement links TRBV11-2 to TRBJ1-2, with D unresolved. The ends were cut back, 3 bases at V and 4 bases at J, with 9 bases in the middle. Germline V CDR1 and CDR2: SGHAT, FQNNGV. This CDR3 has 13 amino acids. CDR3 sequence: CASSFGYSYGYTF. The CDR3 DNA follows: TGTGCCAGCAGCTTTGGGTATAGCTATGGCTACACCTTC.

The gene calls are TRBV18 and TRBJ1-1; D uncertain. This CDR3 has 14 residues. V was pared by 3 bases and J by 0 bases, with 8 bases between. Per germline, CDR1 KGHSH and CDR2 LQKENI. In nucleotides, the CDR3 is TGTGCCAGCTCACCCACAGTTATGAACACTGAAGCTTTCTTT. This encodes CASSPTVMNTEAFF.

J is TRBJ2-5 and V is TRBV18; D gene uncertain. This CDR3 comprises 13 residues. V was trimmed by 3 bases and J by 3 bases, leaving 8 bases between them. The germline CDR1 and CDR2 sequences are KGHSH and LQKENI. The CDR3 loop reads CASSPQDKETQYF. The CDR3 DNA reads TGTGCCAGCTCACCTCAGGATAAAGAGACCCAGTACTTC. Based on the CDR3 plus reference TRBV18 and TRBJ2-5, the full variable domain is NAGVMQNPRHLVRRRGQEARLRCSPMKGHSHVYWYRQLPEEGLKFMVYLQKENIIDESGMPKERFSAEFPKEGPSILRIQQVVRGDSAAYFCASSPQDKETQYFGPGTRLLVL.

The CDR3 region is CASSDSSGGLTDTQYF. CDR3 in DNA: TGTGCCAGCAGTGACTCCTCAGGGGGCCTCACAGATACGCAGTATTTT. The V call is TRBV6-4, the J call TRBJ2-3, with 8 positions matching TRBD1. The CDR3 contains 16 residues. The germline V gene has CDR1 MRHNA and CDR2 SNTAGT. The ends lost 0 bases at V and 2 bases at J; junction bases unmatched: 4.

Here the CDR3 DNA reads TGTGCCAGCAGTGTACTCGGGTTAACCATATATTTT. Its protein is CASSVLGLTIYF. The chain links TRBV12-3 or TRBV12-4 to TRBJ1-3, with D hard to call. The CDR3 spans 12 residues. V lost 5 bases, J lost 10 bases, and 12 bases lay in between.

This chain connects TRBV6-5 to TRBJ1-2, with a weak D call TRBD1 (5 bases). Germline CDR1 reads MNHEY; CDR2 reads SVGAGI. The CDR3 runs to 15 residues. Deletions cut 6 bases from V and 3 bases from J, with 17 bases between. The CDR3 DNA is TGTGCCAGCAGGTTCCAGACAGCCGGTGACTATGGCTACACCTTC. Protein sequence: CASRFQTAGDYGYTF.

This clone has a single count. This chain connects TRBV6-4 to TRBJ1-5; D is unclear. The CDR3 extends over 14 amino acids. V shed 0 bases and J shed 6 bases, with 9 bases lying between them. From germline, CDR1 is MRHNA and CDR2 SNTAGT. The CDR3 DNA is TGTGCCAGCAGTGACTCGGGCTCGCTTCAGCCCCAGCATTTT. It codes for CASSDSGSLQPQHF.

The CDR3 is CASSLGGTNSPLHF. CDR3 DNA sequence: TGTGCCAGCAGCTTAGGGGGCACGAATTCACCCCTCCACTTT. The V and J genes are TRBV7-9 and TRBJ1-6; a possible D gene is TRBD1 (5 bases). Trimming removed 1 base from V and 7 bases from J, with 8 bases in between. Looked up from germline, CDR1 is SEHNR and CDR2 is FQNEAQ (reference sequence). CDR3 length equals 14 residues.

The chain couples TRBV14 to TRBJ1-1, with D tentatively TRBD1 (5 bases). This CDR3 contains 13 residues. V shed 3 bases and J shed 6 bases, with 11 bases lying between them. Germline values: CDR1 SGHDN, CDR2 FVKESK. CDR3 sequence reads: CASSQQRGSEAFF. The CDR3 coding sequence is TGTGCCAGCAGCCAGCAGAGGGGTTCTGAAGCTTTCTTT.

V is TRBV9 and J is TRBJ1-4; 8 nucleotides agree with TRBD1. The CDR3 runs 15 residues. Germline trimming cut 4 bases from V and 6 bases from J; bases unmatched to any gene: 8. Per the germline V gene, CDR1 is SGDLS and CDR2 is YYNGEE. The CDR3 protein is CASSLRQGTDEKLFF. Here the CDR3 DNA reads TGTGCCAGCAGCTTGAGACAGGGGACCGATGAAAAACTGTTTTTT. Based on the CDR3 plus reference TRBV9 and TRBJ1-4, the full variable domain is DSGVTQTPKHLITATGQRVTLRCSPRSGDLSVYWYQQSLDQGLQFLIQYYNGEERAKGNILERFSAQQFPDLHSELNLSSLELGDSALYFCASSLRQGTDEKLFFGSGTQLSVL.

The chain recombines TRBV28 with TRBJ1-2; 7 bases map to TRBD1. The junction had 4 bases not matched to a gene; V was cut back by 3 bases and J by 6 bases. CDR1 is MDHEN and CDR2 is SYDVKM in the germline V gene. The CDR3 loop spans 13 amino acids. CDR3 region: CASSFSDRDGYTF. CDR3 sequence (DNA): TGTGCCAGCAGTTTCTCAGACAGGGATGGCTACACCTTC.

The chain uses TRBV5-4 and TRBJ1-4, with 7 bases identical to TRBD1. This CDR3 contains 15 residues. Germline CDR1 is SGHNT and CDR2 is YYREEE (reference sequence). Trimming removed 4 bases from V and 2 bases from J; junction bases left unmatched: 5. CDR3 in amino acids: CASSLSTGTNEKLFF. In nucleotides, the CDR3 is TGTGCCAGCAGCCTTTCGACAGGGACTAATGAAAAACTGTTTTTT.

This clone is a singleton in its sample. This chain uses TRBV27 with TRBJ1-1; no definite D call. The V gene lost 6 bases and the J gene lost 1 base, with 9 bases spanning the gap. The CDR3 loop spans 13 amino acids. The germline CDR1 and CDR2 sequences are MNHEY and SMNVEV (reference sequence). The CDR3: CASRAAGNTEAFF. The CDR3 DNA reads TGTGCCAGCAGGGCTGCGGGGAACACTGAAGCTTTCTTT.

The rearrangement links TRBV19 to TRBJ1-2; TRBD1 agrees at 8 bases. Germline V gene lookup returns CDR1 LNHDA and CDR2 SQIVND (reference sequence). V was pared by 2 bases and J by 1 base, with 6 bases of the junction left unmatched. This CDR3 has 16 residues. In DNA form, the CDR3 reads TGTGCCAGTAGTATATGGGCCGGACAGGGTAACTATGGCTACACCTTC. Protein product: CASSIWAGQGNYGYTF.